This T cell receptor beta chain was sequenced in a study of shared clonotypes between healthy human individuals. The germline V gene has CDR1 SNHLY and CDR2 FYNNEI. Trimming pared 6 bases from V and 5 bases from J, leaving 14 bases between. The CDR3 spans 14 residues. About this clone: What it binds is unknown.

Evenly divided among several immunoSEQ plates was the genomic DNA of each subset. Profiling relied on immunoSEQ multiplex PCR, and the TCRdb table lists in-frame clones only, not all of them. The profile shows about 1.5 million clones, roughly 95% of them singletons. Findings and limits, study-wide: Compared with memory subsets, naive subsets generally had larger estimated richness. Sampling was confined to blood; repertoires within tissues likely differ. The study's rarefaction showed incomplete sorted-subset sequencing despite large depth.

Sequenced: naive CD4+ T cells sorted from blood. As for subset: CD45RA+ positively selected. The V gene is TRBV2, the J gene TRBJ2-1; D possibly corresponds to TRBD1 (5 bases). The sequence derives from a man aged 25 to 45 in good health. Here the CDR3 DNA reads TGTGCCAGCAGGGGGCCCCGGACAAACAATGAGCAGTTCTTC. Amino acids: CASRGPRTNNEQFF.